This is a list of T cell receptor beta chains from one sample in a study of PD-L1 blockade in urothelial cancer. Profiled with immunoSEQ multiplex PCR; TCRdb holds only in-frame clones, not every one. The sample records 40,000 to 60,000 clones, approximately 81% being singletons. The sequences come from PBMCs, collected around atezolizumab (anti-PD-L1) treatment. The source is a man in his 70s with urothelial cancer. Both conserved end residues are part of each CDR3. Each record gives: D gene, V gene, clone size, J gene, CDR3 DNA, CDR3 protein. A D gene is named only where the DNA matches it firmly. Clone size is not always given. Where it is, it says once, few, many or a class for expanded clones.

d_call: TRBD1
v_call: TRBV6-1
clone_size: NA
j_call: TRBJ2-1
cdr3_nt: TGTGCCAGCAGTGGGGGACAGGGGGCGTCAGCGGGAGTGGAGCAGTTCTTC
cdr3_aa: CASSGGQGASAGVEQFF

d_call: NA
v_call: TRBV28
clone_size: NA
j_call: TRBJ1-1
cdr3_nt: TGTGCCAGCGCTAGGGGCAGGGCCAACACTGAAGCTTTCTTT
cdr3_aa: CASARGRANTEAFF

d_call: NA
v_call: TRBV18
clone_size: NA
j_call: TRBJ1-2
cdr3_nt: TGTGCCAGCTCACCACCGGGAGGGGGCTATGGCTACACCTTC
cdr3_aa: CASSPPGGGYGYTF

d_call: NA
v_call: TRBV5-8
clone_size: NA
j_call: TRBJ1-1
cdr3_nt: TGTGCCAGCAGCTTGGACTCAGGGGAAGAGAACACTGAAGCTTTCTTT
cdr3_aa: CASSLDSGEENTEAFF

d_call: TRBD2
v_call: TRBV28
clone_size: NA
j_call: TRBJ2-7
cdr3_nt: TGTGCCAGCAGTAAGACTAGCGGGTTCTCCGGTCTTCCCTACGAGCAGTACTTC
cdr3_aa: CASSKTSGFSGLPYEQYF

d_call: NA
v_call: TRBV5-1
clone_size: NA
j_call: TRBJ1-4
cdr3_nt: TGCGCCAGCAGCTTGGGCGCAGGGGATGCAACTAATGAAAAACTGTTTTTT
cdr3_aa: CASSLGAGDATNEKLFF

d_call: TRBD1
v_call: TRBV11-2
clone_size: NA
j_call: TRBJ2-7
cdr3_nt: TGTGCCAGCAGCTTATGGTCAGGGGGTGGGGAGCAGTACTTC
cdr3_aa: CASSLWSGGGEQYF

d_call: TRBD1
v_call: TRBV6-1
clone_size: once
j_call: TRBJ1-3
cdr3_nt: TGTGCCAGCAGTCTAACAGACAGGGCTGGAAACACCATATATTTT
cdr3_aa: CASSLTDRAGNTIYF

d_call: NA
v_call: TRBV6-6
clone_size: NA
j_call: TRBJ1-2
cdr3_nt: TGTGCCTCATGGGAGGGAATGGGTGGCTACACCTTC
cdr3_aa: CASWEGMGGYTF

d_call: TRBD1
v_call: TRBV19
clone_size: NA
j_call: TRBJ2-7
cdr3_nt: TGTGCCAGTAGTATAGTAGCGGGACAGGGGTCCTACGAGCAGTACTTC
cdr3_aa: CASSIVAGQGSYEQYF

d_call: TRBD1
v_call: TRBV4-1
clone_size: NA
j_call: TRBJ2-7
cdr3_nt: TGCGCCAGCAGCCAAAGTAACTACGACAGGGCGGACTACGAGCAGTACTTC
cdr3_aa: CASSQSNYDRADYEQYF

d_call: NA
v_call: TRBV6-6
clone_size: NA
j_call: TRBJ2-3
cdr3_nt: TGTGCCAGCAGTTACCGGGTCCCCACAGATACGCAGTATTTT
cdr3_aa: CASSYRVPTDTQYF

d_call: NA
v_call: TRBV5-1
clone_size: once
j_call: TRBJ1-4
cdr3_nt: TGCGCCAGCAGCTTTGTGGGGGCTGAGGATGAAAAACTGTTTTTT
cdr3_aa: CASSFVGAEDEKLFF

d_call: TRBD1
v_call: TRBV18
clone_size: NA
j_call: TRBJ1-5
cdr3_nt: TGTGCCAGCTCACCGGGGACAGGGGGCGAGGGGAAGCCCCAGCATTTT
cdr3_aa: CASSPGTGGEGKPQHF

d_call: TRBD2
v_call: TRBV29-1
clone_size: NA
j_call: TRBJ2-1
cdr3_nt: TGCAGCGCACGACTAGCGGGAGATGCCTACAATGAGCAGTTCTTC
cdr3_aa: CSARLAGDAYNEQFF

d_call: NA
v_call: TRBV5-4
clone_size: NA
j_call: TRBJ2-3
cdr3_nt: TGTGCCAGCAGCCCCGCGCTAGAGTCAGCAGATACGCAGTATTTT
cdr3_aa: CASSPALESADTQYF

d_call: TRBD2
v_call: TRBV9
clone_size: NA
j_call: TRBJ2-3
cdr3_nt: TGTGCCAGCAGCGTAGTAGCGGGAGGTCTCGATACGCAGTATTTT
cdr3_aa: CASSVVAGGLDTQYF

d_call: TRBD1
v_call: TRBV11-1
clone_size: NA
j_call: TRBJ1-1
cdr3_nt: TGTGCCAGCAGCTTCTGGACAGGGGGCTCTGAAGCTTTCTTT
cdr3_aa: CASSFWTGGSEAFF

d_call: TRBD1
v_call: TRBV2
clone_size: NA
j_call: TRBJ1-5
cdr3_nt: TGTGCCAGCAGTGGGGGACAGGGGGCTGGTCAGCCCCAGCATTTT
cdr3_aa: CASSGGQGAGQPQHF

d_call: TRBD1
v_call: TRBV19
clone_size: NA
j_call: TRBJ2-4
cdr3_nt: TGTGCCAGTAGTATAGGGGACAGTCAAAACATTCAGTACTTC
cdr3_aa: CASSIGDSQNIQYF

d_call: NA
v_call: TRBV4-2
clone_size: NA
j_call: TRBJ2-3
cdr3_nt: TGTGCCAGCAGCCAAGGACAGCGCACAGATACGCAGTATTTT
cdr3_aa: CASSQGQRTDTQYF

d_call: NA
v_call: TRBV6-5
clone_size: NA
j_call: TRBJ2-7
cdr3_nt: TGTGCCAGCAGTTACTCGATACACCAGGCCCACGAGCAGTACTTC
cdr3_aa: CASSYSIHQAHEQYF